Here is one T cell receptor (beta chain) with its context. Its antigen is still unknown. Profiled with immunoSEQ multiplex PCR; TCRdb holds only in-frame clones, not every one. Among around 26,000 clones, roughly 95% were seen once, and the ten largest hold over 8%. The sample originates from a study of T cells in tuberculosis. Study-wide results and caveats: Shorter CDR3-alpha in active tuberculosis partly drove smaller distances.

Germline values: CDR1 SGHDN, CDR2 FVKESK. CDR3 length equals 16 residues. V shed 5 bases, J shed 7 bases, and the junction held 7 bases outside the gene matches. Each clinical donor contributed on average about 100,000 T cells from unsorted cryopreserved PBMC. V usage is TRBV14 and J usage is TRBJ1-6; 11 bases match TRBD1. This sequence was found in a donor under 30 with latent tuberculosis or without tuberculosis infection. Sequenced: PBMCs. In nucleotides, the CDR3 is TGTGCCAGCAGCAGGGACAGGGGGTCACCGAATTCACCCCTCCACTTT. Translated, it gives CASSRDRGSPNSPLHF.